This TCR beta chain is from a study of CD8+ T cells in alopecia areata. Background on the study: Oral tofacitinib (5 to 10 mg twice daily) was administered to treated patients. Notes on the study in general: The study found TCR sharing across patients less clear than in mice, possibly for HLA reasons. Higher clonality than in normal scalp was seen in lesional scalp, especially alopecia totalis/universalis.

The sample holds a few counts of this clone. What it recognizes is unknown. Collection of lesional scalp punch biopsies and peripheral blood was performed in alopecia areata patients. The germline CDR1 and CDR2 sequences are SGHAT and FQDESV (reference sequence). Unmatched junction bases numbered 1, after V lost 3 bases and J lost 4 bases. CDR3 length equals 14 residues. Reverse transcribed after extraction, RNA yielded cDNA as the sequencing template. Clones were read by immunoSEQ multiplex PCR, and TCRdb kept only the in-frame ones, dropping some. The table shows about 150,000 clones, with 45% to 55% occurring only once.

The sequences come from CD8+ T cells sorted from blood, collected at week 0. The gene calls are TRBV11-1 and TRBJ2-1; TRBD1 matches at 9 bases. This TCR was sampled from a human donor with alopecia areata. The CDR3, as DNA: TGTGCCAGCAGCTTGGGACAGGGATACAATGAGCAGTTCTTC. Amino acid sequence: CASSLGQGYNEQFF.